This T cell receptor (beta chain) was profiled in a study of T cell responses to AZD1222 COVID-19 vaccine. CDR1 and CDR2 from the germline V gene are SQVTM and ANQGSEA. CDR3 length: 16 amino acids. The V gene lost 3 bases and the J gene lost 2 bases, with 18 bases spanning the gap. Clones were sequenced by immunoSEQ multiplex PCR, and TCRdb holds only the in-frame ones, with some missing. Here the sample spans tens of thousands of clones, 75% to 90% being singletons. The chain recombines TRBV29-1 with TRBJ2-3; D might be TRBD2 (6 bases). This clonotype originated in an adult in good health. The starting material was peripheral blood, obtained on day 0 of AZD1222 vaccination. The CDR3 region is CSVEASGRDLTDTQYF. Here the CDR3 DNA reads TGCAGCGTTGAGGCTTCGGGGCGGGACCTCACAGATACGCAGTATTTT.